The 13 T cell receptor beta chains listed next were all sequenced from one sample in a study of T cells in Graves' hyperthyroidism and ophthalmopathy. TCR beta CDR3 region amplification was performed from RNA transcripts. The primer set for the first-round RT-PCR of the TCR CDR3 was HTBI. One entry per CDR3 protein results from TCRdb running MiXCR on the multiplex PCR reads. The sample lists over 650,000 distinct CDR3 sequences, roughly 46% seen once, with about 7.2% in the top ten. Sequences were obtained from peripheral blood or thyroid tissue (not recorded which). These receptors originate from an adult man with Graves' disease, either hyperthyroidism or ophthalmopathy (not recorded which).

V usage is TRBV7-9 and J usage is TRBJ1-2; TRBD1 aligns across 11 bases. The V segment lost 9 bases and the J segment 8 bases; nucleotides outside the gene matches: 14. CDR1 is SEHNR and CDR2 is FQNEAQ in the germline V gene (reference sequence). The CDR3 runs 15 residues. For the CDR3, the DNA is TGTGCCAGTATAATGGTTGGACAGGGGGCGCCCGGCTACACCTTC. Its translation: CASIMVGQGAPGYTF.

This clonotype has just a few counts. V gene TRBV5-1 combines with J gene TRBJ1-2, with a weak D call TRBD1 (5 bases). The CDR3 consists of 14 residues. Trimming pared 3 bases from V and 7 bases from J, leaving 16 bases between. CDR1 is SGHRS and CDR2 is YFSETQ in the germline V gene. CDR3 bases: TGCGCCAGCAGCTACCTTGACAGCAGTCTTGGCTACACCTTC. Its protein is CASSYLDSSLGYTF.

This clonotype was counted a few times. The rearrangement uses TRBV12-3 or TRBV12-4 and TRBJ1-2, with D unclear. The CDR3 has 12 amino acids. Trimming removed 8 bases at V and 3 bases at J, with 10 bases between. CDR3 sequence: CASFGRDYGYTF. As DNA, the CDR3 is TGTGCCAGCTTCGGGCGCGACTATGGCTACACCTTC.

With respect to this clonotype: A much larger clone lies a single base off, so this may be a read error. The genes are TRBV7-2 and TRBJ1-2, with D unclear. V was pared by 5 bases and J by 7 bases, with 11 bases between. The CDR3 totals 12 residues. CDR1 is SGHTA, CDR2 FQGNSA, per germline. The CDR3 nucleotides read TGTGCCAGCAGCCCCACCTCCTGTGGCTACACCTTC. Translating gives CASSPTSCGYTF.

J is TRBJ1-2 and V is TRBV25-1, with 9 positions matching TRBD1. V trimming: 8 bases; J trimming: 3 bases; junction bases outside the gene matches: 13. Germline assignment: CDR1 MGHDK and CDR2 SYGVNS. This CDR3 spans 16 amino acids. In nucleotides, the CDR3 is TGTGCCAGCGTTCCAAAGGGACAGGGAATATACTATGGCTACACCTTC. This gives the protein CASVPKGQGIYYGYTF.

There are many counts of this clonotype. This chain connects TRBV2 to TRBJ1-5, with 10 bases aligning to TRBD1. Germline CDR1 and CDR2: SNHLY and FYNNEI. The CDR3 has 16 amino acids. With 2 bases clipped from V and 7 bases from J, the junction kept 8 bases outside the gene matches. CDR3 DNA: TGTGCCAGCAGTGAAAGGGGACAGGGGCTGAGGCAGCCCCAGCATTTT. Translated, it gives CASSERGQGLRQPQHF.

This clonotype was seen more than once but under ten times. The J gene is TRBJ1-6, the V gene TRBV5-1; 9 positions match TRBD1. V lost 5 bases and J lost 4; bases outside the gene matches: 4. This CDR3 region has 15 residues. Germline CDR1 SGHRS, CDR2 YFSETQ. The CDR3 is CASRGQGVYNSPLHF. The CDR3 DNA follows: TGCGCCAGCAGGGGACAGGGTGTTTATAATTCACCCCTCCACTTT.

V gene TRBV6-5 combines with J gene TRBJ2-7; possibly TRBD2 for D (5 bases). There are 14 residues in the CDR3. Trimming removed 5 bases at V and 0 bases at J, with 11 bases between. Germline V gene sequence: CDR1 MNHEY, CDR2 SVGAGI. CDR3 loop: CASSPDFTSYEQYF. CDR3 in DNA: TGTGCCAGCAGTCCGGACTTCACCTCCTACGAGCAGTACTTC.

This chain uses TRBV24-1 with TRBJ2-7; D is perhaps TRBD2 (6 bases). The CDR3 spans 16 residues. V lost 4 bases and J 3 bases, leaving 18 bases between the germline ends. Germline lookup yields CDR1 KGHDR and CDR2 SFDVKD. CDR3 DNA sequence: TGTGCCACCAGTGAGCATCCGGGACTTTCTCGCTACGAGCAGTACTTC. Residues: CATSEHPGLSRYEQYF.

This clonotype was counted between two and nine times. The chain recombines TRBV19 with TRBJ1-2, with 7 bases fitting TRBD1. V shed 2 bases, J shed 8 bases, and the junction held 5 bases outside the gene matches. The CDR3 has 13 amino acids. Germline lookup yields CDR1 LNHDA and CDR2 SQIVND (reference sequence). The CDR3 sequence is CASSIRQGRGYTF. In DNA, the CDR3 is TGTGCCAGTAGTATACGACAGGGCCGGGGCTACACCTTC.

CDR3 region: CAISESRRREPGYTF. The DNA for the CDR3 is TGTGCCATCAGTGAGTCACGGAGAAGGGAACCTGGCTACACCTTC. The J gene is TRBJ1-2, the V gene TRBV10-3; D gene ambiguous. The CDR3 is 15 amino acids. Germline CDR1 ENHRY, CDR2 SYGVKD. Trimming removed 0 bases from V and 7 bases from J, with 15 bases in between.

The chain links TRBV20-1 to TRBJ2-2, with D possibly TRBD2 on 6 matching bases. The CDR3 extends over 14 amino acids. The V gene lost 5 bases and the J gene lost 7 bases, with 17 bases spanning the gap. Germline V lookup: CDR1 DFQATT, CDR2 SNEGSKA (reference sequence). CDR3 bases: TGCAGTGCTCAAGCGGAACTGGAGGGCGGGGAGCTGTTTTTT. Its protein is CSAQAELEGGELFF.

Concerning this clonotype itself: Since a much larger clone is just one base distant, this may be a read error. V gene TRBV10-2 combines with J gene TRBJ1-1, with 9 bases that match TRBD1. The CDR3 totals 16 residues. Germline V gene sequence: CDR1 WSHSY, CDR2 SAAADI. V lost 6 bases and J lost 4; bases outside the gene matches: 12. The CDR3: CASSGRGDRASTEAFF. The CDR3 DNA sequence: TGCGCCAGCAGCGGCCGAGGGGACAGGGCGAGCACTGAAGCTTTCTTT.